Only a few counts were recorded for the clone carrying this T cell receptor (beta chain). Each CDR3 protein gets one entry after TCRdb re-called the 5' RACE reads with MiXCR. Among 250,000 to 300,000 distinct CDR3 sequences listed, approximately 20% were seen once. There are 14 residues in the CDR3. The V end lost 10 bases, the J end lost 5 bases, and 17 bases lay between the germline ends. Germline V gene data show CDR1 as MNHNS and CDR2 as SASEGT. This specimen belongs to a study of CD8 T cells in ankylosing spondylitis. The sequenced sample was blood, either unsorted or a sorted T cell fraction (not recorded which). The source of this sequence is a male donor with ankylosing spondylitis or in good health (not recorded which). The rearrangement uses TRBV6-1 and TRBJ2-2; D gene unclear. The CDR3 nucleotides are TGTGCCACCCTACAGCTACTGCCAACCGGGGAGCTGTTTTTT. It translates to CATLQLLPTGELFF.